What follows are 28 T cell receptor beta chains derived from one specimen sequenced in a study of blood T cell repertoires in COVID-19. The protocol was immunoSEQ multiplex PCR, while the TCRdb copy is restricted to in-frame clones and leaves out a portion. The table includes a few hundred thousand clones, around 91% detected once. Sequenced material: PBMCs or T cells enriched from blood (not recorded which). The receptors here all came from a woman in her late teens or twenties with acute COVID-19.

This clone came up a few times. The chain has TRBV3-1 (or the pseudogene TRBV3-2) and TRBJ1-5; a possible D gene is TRBD1 (5 bases). CDR3 size: 16 residues. V gave up 0 bases and J gave up 3 bases, with 12 bases separating them. The germline CDR1 and CDR2 sequences are LGHDT and YNNKEL (reference sequence). The CDR3 protein is CASSQDSTGLNQPQHF. The CDR3 nucleotides are TGTGCCAGCAGCCAAGATTCCACAGGCCTCAATCAGCCCCAGCATTTT.

The CDR3 reads CASSLLLAETQYF. CDR3 bases: TGTGCCAGCAGCTTACTACTAGCGGAGACCCAGTACTTC. J is TRBJ2-5 and V is TRBV13; 7 nucleotides match TRBD2. Germline CDR1 reads PRHDT; CDR2 reads FYEKMQ (reference sequence). V dropped 2 bases and J dropped 5; count of bases not matched to a gene: 2. The CDR3 extends over 13 amino acids.

The gene calls are TRBV27 and TRBJ2-5, with 14 bases matching TRBD2. The germline V gene has CDR1 MNHEY and CDR2 SMNVEV (reference sequence). With V trimmed by 5 bases and J by 5 bases, 7 bases remained unmatched. The CDR3 totals 16 residues. CDR3 nucleotide sequence: TGTGCCAGCAGTATGACTAGCGGGAGGGCTCTGGAGACCCAGTACTTC. Translating it yields CASSMTSGRALETQYF.

The V gene is TRBV5-1, the J gene TRBJ2-2; 7 bases match TRBD2. CDR1 SGHRS and CDR2 YFSETQ come from the germline V gene. After removal of 4 bases from V and 5 bases from J, the junction contained 5 bases not matched to a gene. The CDR3 runs 14 residues. DNA for the CDR3: TGCGCCAGCAGCCAGCGGGATCGGACCGGGGAGCTGTTTTTT. Its protein is CASSQRDRTGELFF.

The rearrangement links TRBV18 to TRBJ1-6; 7 bases line up with TRBD1. The CDR3 runs to 16 residues. The V and J ends lost 1 base and 9 bases, in that order; junction bases with no gene match: 9. Germline CDR1 and CDR2: KGHSH and LQKENI. CDR3 amino acids: CASSPRETGRGSPLHF. Here the CDR3 DNA reads TGTGCCAGCTCACCACGCGAGACAGGGCGGGGTTCACCCCTCCACTTT.

The rearrangement links TRBV6-5 to TRBJ1-4, with D uncertain. Germline loops: CDR1 MNHEY, CDR2 SVGAGI. This CDR3 region has 15 residues. The V end was cut by 5 bases, the J end by 8 bases, with 18 bases between. The CDR3 loop is CASSREVPPREKLFF. The CDR3 DNA is TGTGCCAGCAGTCGGGAGGTGCCCCCCAGGGAAAAACTGTTTTTT.

J is TRBJ1-1 and V is TRBV29-1; D is possibly TRBD1 (6 bases). The V gene's germline CDR1 is SQVTM and CDR2 ANQGSEA. This CDR3 is 14 amino acids long. Between the trimmed V and J ends, which lost 6 bases and 5 bases, there was a span of 19 bases. CDR3 nucleotide sequence: TGCAGCGTGGACCCTGCCAGGGGTGTGACTGAAGCTTTCTTT. Encoded protein: CSVDPARGVTEAFF.

The chain recombines TRBV6-5 with TRBJ2-1; 8 bases are a match to TRBD2. This CDR3 spans 12 amino acids. J was trimmed by 9 bases and V by 2 bases; bases with no gene match: 0. Germline CDR1 reads MNHEY; CDR2 reads SVGAGI. The CDR3 region has the DNA TGTGCCAGCAGTTACCGGGGGGGTGAGCAGTTCTTC. Its protein product is CASSYRGGEQFF.

The chain has TRBV18 and TRBJ2-7, with D possibly TRBD2 on 5 matching bases. Per the germline V gene, CDR1 is KGHSH and CDR2 is LQKENI. The CDR3 has 15 amino acids. V dropped 3 bases and J dropped 0 bases, with 12 bases sitting between them. CDR3 sequence (DNA): TGTGCCAGCTCACCTAATGAGGGTACCTCCTACGAGCAGTACTTC. This translates into CASSPNEGTSYEQYF.

The chain carries TRBV7-6 and TRBJ1-1, with D perhaps matching TRBD1 (5 bases). The CDR3 runs 14 residues. The germline V and J ends were trimmed by 1 base and 3 bases, with 9 bases remaining between them. Germline values: CDR1 SGHVS, CDR2 FNYEAQ. DNA of the CDR3: TGTGCCAGCAGCTTAGTGGCCAGGGACACTGAAGCTTTCTTT. It is translated as CASSLVARDTEAFF.

This rearrangement joins TRBV11-2 to TRBJ2-1, with 7 bases aligning to TRBD2. V trimming: 3 bases; J trimming: 5 bases; junction bases outside the gene matches: 10. This CDR3 spans 16 amino acids. Germline V gene data show CDR1 as SGHAT and CDR2 as FQNNGV. CDR3 in DNA: TGTGCCAGCAGCTTCGTCGAGAGCGGGAAGGACAATGAGCAGTTCTTC. As protein: CASSFVESGKDNEQFF.

The V and J genes are TRBV27 and TRBJ1-2, with 7 bases matching TRBD1. This CDR3 is built from 15 residues. Trimming took 3 bases from V and 5 from J; bases not matched to a gene: 9. Looked up from germline, CDR1 is MNHEY and CDR2 is SMNVEV (reference sequence). The CDR3 DNA reads TGTGCCAGCAGTTTTGAGGGGGCTGTAGGGTATGGCTACACCTTC. It codes for CASSFEGAVGYGYTF.

The genes are TRBV10-1 and TRBJ1-2; D uncertain. This CDR3 comprises 12 residues. Germline V CDR1 and CDR2: WNHNN, SYGVQD (reference sequence). With 6 bases removed from V and 4 bases from J, the gap between germline ends came to 9 bases. CDR3 loop: CASREGLYGYTF. The CDR3 bases are TGCGCCAGCAGGGAGGGCCTCTATGGCTACACCTTC.

The J gene is TRBJ1-4, the V gene TRBV28; 8 nucleotides align to TRBD1. This CDR3 is 15 amino acids long. Germline V gives CDR1 MDHEN, CDR2 SYDVKM. The V gene end was trimmed by 7 bases and the J gene end by 5 bases; junction bases not matched to a gene: 9. The chain's CDR3 is CASTIGQGANEKLFF. DNA of the CDR3: TGTGCCAGCACCATTGGGCAGGGGGCAAATGAAAAACTGTTTTTT.

The V call is TRBV28, the J call TRBJ2-2; D is perhaps TRBD2 (7 bases). The CDR3 extends over 16 amino acids. Germline lookup yields CDR1 MDHEN and CDR2 SYDVKM. V dropped 6 bases and J dropped 4 bases, with 18 bases sitting between them. This chain's CDR3 is CASSLEGRGATGELFF. The CDR3 DNA sequence: TGTGCCAGCAGCCTAGAGGGGAGGGGGGCCACCGGGGAGCTGTTTTTT.

This chain joins TRBV5-4 and TRBJ2-5, with 8 bases matching TRBD2. This CDR3 has 16 residues. The germline gives CDR1 SGHNT, CDR2 YYREEE (reference sequence). The junction had 9 bases not matched to a gene; V was cut back by 5 bases and J by 0 bases. The CDR3 DNA follows: TGTGCCAGCAGGGAGAACTCTAGCGGGTACCAAGAGACCCAGTACTTC. It is translated as CASRENSSGYQETQYF.

The chain joins TRBV12-5 to TRBJ2-7; TRBD1 might be the D (6 bases). This CDR3 is 18 amino acids long. The V end lost 2 bases, the J end lost 3 bases, and 23 bases lay between the germline ends. Germline CDR1 and CDR2: LGHNT and FRNRAP. The CDR3: CASGLHLGTGGEYYEQYF. CDR3 in DNA: TGTGCTAGTGGTTTGCACCTTGGTACTGGGGGCGAATACTACGAGCAGTACTTC.

The V and J genes are TRBV29-1 and TRBJ2-1; D may be TRBD2 (6 bases). Trimming took 6 bases from V and 6 from J, leaving 9 bases between them. Germline values: CDR1 SQVTM, CDR2 ANQGSEA. CDR3 length: 11 residues. The DNA of the CDR3 is TGCAGCGTGGGGGAGGTCAATGAGCAGTTCTTC. Translating it yields CSVGEVNEQFF.

The chain employs TRBV6-5 and TRBJ1-1; the D gene is possibly TRBD1 (6 bases). Germline V gene lookup returns CDR1 MNHEY and CDR2 SVGAGI. CDR3 length equals 15 residues. V was clipped by 5 bases and J by 0 bases, with 13 bases between them. As DNA, the CDR3 is TGTGCCAGCAGTCCACCCGGACAGCTGAACACTGAAGCTTTCTTT. This sequence encodes CASSPPGQLNTEAFF.

The rearrangement uses TRBV28 and TRBJ2-2, with TRBD2 matching 8 bases. Germline CDR1 reads MDHEN; CDR2 reads SYDVKM. The ends lost 3 bases at V and 4 bases at J; junction bases unmatched: 7. CDR3 length: 16 amino acids. DNA of the CDR3: TGTGCCAGCAGTTTCGCGGGAGGAGGAAGCACCGGGGAGCTGTTTTTT. It encodes CASSFAGGGSTGELFF.

The J gene is TRBJ1-3, the V gene TRBV28, with D uncertain. The CDR3 spans 16 residues. CDR1 is MDHEN, CDR2 SYDVKM, per germline. The germline V and J ends were trimmed by 0 bases and 3 bases, with 12 bases remaining between them. The CDR3 nucleotides are TGTGCCAGCAGTTTATGGGCAGGTGAAGATGGAAACACCATATATTTT. It specifies CASSLWAGEDGNTIYF.

This rearrangement joins TRBV6-6 to TRBJ2-1, with 9 bases identical to TRBD1. V was pared by 5 bases and J by 2 bases, with 4 bases of the junction left unmatched. This CDR3 contains 15 residues. CDR1 and CDR2 from the germline V gene are MNHNY and SVGAGI (reference sequence). The CDR3 bases are TGTGCCAGCAGTCCACAGGGGGCCACCTACAATGAGCAGTTCTTC. Protein: CASSPQGATYNEQFF.

The chain employs TRBV11-2 and TRBJ1-5; 10 nucleotides line up with TRBD1. The CDR3 covers 14 residues. Germline CDR1 and CDR2: SGHAT and FQNNGV. Losses at the gene ends were 5 bases for V and 4 bases for J; bases not matched to a gene: 2. DNA for the CDR3: TGTGCCAGCAGCCGGACAGGGGGGAATCAGCCCCAGCATTTT. It encodes CASSRTGGNQPQHF.

The chain employs TRBV27 and TRBJ1-1, with D perhaps TRBD1 (5 bases). This CDR3 is built from 14 residues. From germline, CDR1 is MNHEY and CDR2 SMNVEV (reference sequence). V was pared by 6 bases and J by 1 base, with 12 bases between. Here the CDR3 reads CASSYVGGNTEAFF. CDR3 nucleotide sequence: TGTGCCAGCAGCTATGTCGGGGGGAACACTGAAGCTTTCTTT.

The CDR3 nucleotides read TGTGCCAGCAGTTTACCCACAGGGTGGGGAGAAAAACTGTTTTTT. Protein sequence: CASSLPTGWGEKLFF. The chain is built from TRBV28 and TRBJ1-4; D possibly corresponds to TRBD1 (6 bases). V was trimmed by 2 bases and J by 8 bases, leaving 15 bases between them. CDR1 and CDR2 (germline): MDHEN, SYDVKM. The CDR3 has 15 residues. Full variable domain (rest looked up from reference TRBV28 and TRBJ1-4): DVKVTQSSRYLVKRTGEKVFLECVQDMDHENMFWYRQDPGLGLRLIYFSYDVKMKEKGDIPEGYSVSREKKERFSLILESASTNQTSMYLCASSLPTGWGEKLFFGSGTQLSVL.

This chain joins TRBV28 and TRBJ2-1, with a tentative D call TRBD1 (5 bases). The CDR3 has 14 amino acids. CDR1 MDHEN and CDR2 SYDVKM come from the germline V gene. V was pared by 6 bases and J by 12 bases, with 21 bases between. In DNA, the CDR3 is TGTGCCAGCAGGGTGGGGCAAGTCAACTCCAGGCAGTTCTTC. It specifies CASRVGQVNSRQFF.

The rearrangement links TRBV19 to TRBJ1-4; D gene uncertain. V was pared by 3 bases and J by 4 bases, with 9 bases between. This CDR3 region has 14 residues. Germline CDR1 reads LNHDA; CDR2 reads SQIVND (reference sequence). CDR3 loop: CASSIWLRNEKLFF. As DNA, the CDR3 is TGTGCCAGTAGTATTTGGCTCCGTAATGAAAAACTGTTTTTT.

This chain connects TRBV6-5 to TRBJ2-1, with TRBD2 as a possible D gene (5 bases). Germline V gene lookup returns CDR1 MNHEY and CDR2 SVGAGI. V was pared by 8 bases and J by 10 bases, with 21 bases between. The CDR3 has 14 residues. The DNA of the CDR3 is TGTGCCAGCGCCGGGCGGGCCCGCTCAAGGGAGCAGTTCTTC. Residues: CASAGRARSREQFF.